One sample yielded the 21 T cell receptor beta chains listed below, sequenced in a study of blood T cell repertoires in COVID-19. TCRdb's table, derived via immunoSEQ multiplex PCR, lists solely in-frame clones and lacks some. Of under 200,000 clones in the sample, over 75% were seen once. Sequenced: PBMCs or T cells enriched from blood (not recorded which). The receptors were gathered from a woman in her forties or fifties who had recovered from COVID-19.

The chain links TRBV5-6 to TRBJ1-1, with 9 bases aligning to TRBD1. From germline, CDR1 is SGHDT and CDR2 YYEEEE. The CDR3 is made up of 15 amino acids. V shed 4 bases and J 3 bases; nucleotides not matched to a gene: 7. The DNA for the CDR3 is TGTGCCAGCAGCGTGCCGGGACAGGGATACACTGAAGCTTTCTTT. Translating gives CASSVPGQGYTEAFF.

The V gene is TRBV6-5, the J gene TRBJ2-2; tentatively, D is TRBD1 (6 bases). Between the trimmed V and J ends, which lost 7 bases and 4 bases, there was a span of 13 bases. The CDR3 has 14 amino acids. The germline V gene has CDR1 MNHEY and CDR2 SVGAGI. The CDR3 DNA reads TGTGCCAGCAAGACCGGGACAACCACCGGGGAGCTGTTTTTT. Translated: CASKTGTTTGELFF.

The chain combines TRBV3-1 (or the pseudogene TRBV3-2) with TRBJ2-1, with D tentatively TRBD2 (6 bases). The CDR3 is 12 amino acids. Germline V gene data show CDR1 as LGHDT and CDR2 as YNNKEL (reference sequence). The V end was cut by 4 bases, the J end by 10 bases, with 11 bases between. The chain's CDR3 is CASSRGTGEQFF. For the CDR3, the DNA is TGTGCCAGCAGCCGAGGGACTGGGGAGCAGTTCTTC.

The CDR3 coding sequence is TGTGCCAGCAGCCCGCGAGGCTGGTCAGGGGATCAGCCCCAGCATTTT. As protein: CASSPRGWSGDQPQHF. The V call is TRBV7-9, the J call TRBJ1-5; the D gene is possibly TRBD1 (6 bases). Trimming pared 5 bases from V and 5 bases from J, leaving 19 bases between. The CDR3 covers 16 residues. Germline CDR1 reads SEHNR; CDR2 reads FQNEAQ (reference sequence).

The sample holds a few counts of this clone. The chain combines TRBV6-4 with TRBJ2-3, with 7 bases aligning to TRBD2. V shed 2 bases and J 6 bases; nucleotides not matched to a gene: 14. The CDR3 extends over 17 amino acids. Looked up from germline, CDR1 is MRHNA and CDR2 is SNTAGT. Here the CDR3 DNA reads TGTGCCAGCAGTGACGGCCCGGCCGGCGGGGGAGGGGATACGCAGTATTTT. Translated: CASSDGPAGGGGDTQYF.

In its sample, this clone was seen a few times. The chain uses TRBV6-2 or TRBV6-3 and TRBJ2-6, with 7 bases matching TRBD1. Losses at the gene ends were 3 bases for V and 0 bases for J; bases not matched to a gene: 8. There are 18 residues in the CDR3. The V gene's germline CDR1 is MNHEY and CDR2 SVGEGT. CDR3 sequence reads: CASSYEGALISGANVLTF. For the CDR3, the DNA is TGTGCCAGCAGTTATGAGGGGGCACTCATCTCTGGGGCCAACGTCCTGACTTTC.

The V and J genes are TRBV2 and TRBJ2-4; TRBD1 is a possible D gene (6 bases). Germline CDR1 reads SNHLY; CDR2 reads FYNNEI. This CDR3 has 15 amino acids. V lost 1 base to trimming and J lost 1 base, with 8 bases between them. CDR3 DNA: TGTGCCAGCAGTGAAGGGGGGCTCGCCAAAAACATTCAGTACTTC. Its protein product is CASSEGGLAKNIQYF.

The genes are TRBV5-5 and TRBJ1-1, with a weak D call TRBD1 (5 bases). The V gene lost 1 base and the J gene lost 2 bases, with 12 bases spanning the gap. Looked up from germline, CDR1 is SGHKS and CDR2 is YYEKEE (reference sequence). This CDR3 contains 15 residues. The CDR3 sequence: CASSLNGQGNTEAFF. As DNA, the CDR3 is TGTGCCAGCAGCTTGAATGGTCAGGGTAACACTGAAGCTTTCTTT.

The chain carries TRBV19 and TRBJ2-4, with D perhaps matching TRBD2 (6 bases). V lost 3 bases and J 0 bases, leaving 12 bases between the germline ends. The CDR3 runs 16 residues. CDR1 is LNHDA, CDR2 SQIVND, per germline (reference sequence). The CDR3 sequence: CASSIGGTLAKNIQYF. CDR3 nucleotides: TGTGCCAGTAGTATTGGAGGGACCCTAGCCAAAAACATTCAGTACTTC.

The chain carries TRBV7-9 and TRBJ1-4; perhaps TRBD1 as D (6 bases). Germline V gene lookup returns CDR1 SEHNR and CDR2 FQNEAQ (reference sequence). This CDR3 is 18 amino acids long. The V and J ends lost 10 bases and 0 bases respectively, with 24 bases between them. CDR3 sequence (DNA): TGTGCCACCCGAAAGAACCCTGGACAGCTTGCAACTAATGAAAAACTGTTTTTT. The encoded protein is CATRKNPGQLATNEKLFF. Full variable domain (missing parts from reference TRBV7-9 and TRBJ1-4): DTGVSQNPRHKITKRGQNVTFRCDPISEHNRLYWYRQTLGQGPEFLTYFQNEAQLEKSRLLSDRFSAERPKGSFSTLEIQRTEQGDSAMYLCATRKNPGQLATNEKLFFGSGTQLSVL.

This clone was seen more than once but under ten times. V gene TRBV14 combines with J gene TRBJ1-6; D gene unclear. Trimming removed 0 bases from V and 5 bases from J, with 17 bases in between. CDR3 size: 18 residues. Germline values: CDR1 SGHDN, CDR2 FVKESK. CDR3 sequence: CASSQDPTDGSHNSPLHF. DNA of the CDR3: TGTGCCAGCAGCCAAGATCCGACCGACGGGAGTCATAATTCACCCCTCCACTTT.

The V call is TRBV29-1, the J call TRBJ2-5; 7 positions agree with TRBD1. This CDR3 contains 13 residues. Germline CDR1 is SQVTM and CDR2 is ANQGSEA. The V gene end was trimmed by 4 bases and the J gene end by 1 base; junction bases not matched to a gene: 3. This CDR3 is CSVVRDSQETQYF. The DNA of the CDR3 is TGCAGCGTTGTACGGGACAGCCAAGAGACCCAGTACTTC.

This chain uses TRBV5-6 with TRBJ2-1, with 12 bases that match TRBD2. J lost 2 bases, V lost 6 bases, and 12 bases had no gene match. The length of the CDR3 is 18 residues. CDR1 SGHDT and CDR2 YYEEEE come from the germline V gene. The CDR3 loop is CASIDWTSGAIAYNEQFF. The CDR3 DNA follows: TGTGCCAGCATCGACTGGACTAGCGGGGCTATCGCCTACAATGAGCAGTTCTTC.

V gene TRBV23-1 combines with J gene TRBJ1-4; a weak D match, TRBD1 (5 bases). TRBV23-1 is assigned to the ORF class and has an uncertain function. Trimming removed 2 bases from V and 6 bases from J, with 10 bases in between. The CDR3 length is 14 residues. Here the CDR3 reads CASSQPGTDEKLFF. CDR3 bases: TGCGCCAGCAGTCAACCAGGGACTGATGAAAAACTGTTTTTT.

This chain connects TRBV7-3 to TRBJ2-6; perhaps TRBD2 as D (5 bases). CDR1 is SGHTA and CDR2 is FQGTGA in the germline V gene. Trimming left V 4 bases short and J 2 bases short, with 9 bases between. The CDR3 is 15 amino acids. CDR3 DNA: TGTGCCAGCAGCTCCCCGAGGGCTGGGGCCAACGTCCTGACTTTC. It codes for CASSSPRAGANVLTF.

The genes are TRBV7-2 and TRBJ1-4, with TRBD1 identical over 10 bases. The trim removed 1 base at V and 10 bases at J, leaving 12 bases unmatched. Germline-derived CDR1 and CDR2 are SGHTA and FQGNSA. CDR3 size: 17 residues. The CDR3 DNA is TGTGCCAGCAGCTTAGGGCCCTCGACAGGGGGCGGCGGAAAACTGTTTTTT. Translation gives CASSLGPSTGGGGKLFF. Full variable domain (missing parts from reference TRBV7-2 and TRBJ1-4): GAGVSQSPSNKVTEKGKDVELRCDPISGHTALYWYRQSLGQGLEFLIYFQGNSAPDKSGLPSDRFSAERTGGSVSTLTIQRTQQEDSAVYLCASSLGPSTGGGGKLFFGSGTQLSVL.

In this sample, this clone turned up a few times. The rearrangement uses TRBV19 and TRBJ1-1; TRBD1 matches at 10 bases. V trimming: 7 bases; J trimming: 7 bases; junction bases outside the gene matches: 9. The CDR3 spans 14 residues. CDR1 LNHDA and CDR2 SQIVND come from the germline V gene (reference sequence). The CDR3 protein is CASTSTGGYSEAFF. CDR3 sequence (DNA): TGTGCCAGTACCTCGACAGGGGGCTATAGTGAAGCTTTCTTT.

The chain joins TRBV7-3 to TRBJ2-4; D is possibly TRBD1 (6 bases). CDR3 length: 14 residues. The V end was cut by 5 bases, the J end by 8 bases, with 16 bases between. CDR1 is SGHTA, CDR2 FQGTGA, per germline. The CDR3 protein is CASSLGHKGDIQYF. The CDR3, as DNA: TGTGCCAGCAGCCTAGGACACAAGGGGGACATTCAGTACTTC.

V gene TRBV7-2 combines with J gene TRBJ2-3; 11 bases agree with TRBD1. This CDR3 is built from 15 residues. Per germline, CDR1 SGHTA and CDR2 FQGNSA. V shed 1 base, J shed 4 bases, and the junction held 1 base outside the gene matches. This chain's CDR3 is CASSLVGQGADTQYF. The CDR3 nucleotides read TGTGCCAGCAGCTTAGTGGGACAGGGGGCAGATACGCAGTATTTT. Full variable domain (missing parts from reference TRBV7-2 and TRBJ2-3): GAGVSQSPSNKVTEKGKDVELRCDPISGHTALYWYRQSLGQGLEFLIYFQGNSAPDKSGLPSDRFSAERTGGSVSTLTIQRTQQEDSAVYLCASSLVGQGADTQYFGPGTRLTVL.

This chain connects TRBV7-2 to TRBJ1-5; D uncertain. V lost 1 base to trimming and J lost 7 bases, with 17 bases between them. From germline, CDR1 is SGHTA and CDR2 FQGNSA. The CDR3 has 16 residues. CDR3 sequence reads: CASSLEGRIRGQPQHF. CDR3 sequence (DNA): TGTGCCAGCAGCTTAGAAGGGCGCATTCGGGGACAGCCCCAGCATTTT. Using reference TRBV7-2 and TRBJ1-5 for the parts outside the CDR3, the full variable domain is GAGVSQSPSNKVTEKGKDVELRCDPISGHTALYWYRQSLGQGLEFLIYFQGNSAPDKSGLPSDRFSAERTGGSVSTLTIQRTQQEDSAVYLCASSLEGRIRGQPQHFGDGTRLSIL.

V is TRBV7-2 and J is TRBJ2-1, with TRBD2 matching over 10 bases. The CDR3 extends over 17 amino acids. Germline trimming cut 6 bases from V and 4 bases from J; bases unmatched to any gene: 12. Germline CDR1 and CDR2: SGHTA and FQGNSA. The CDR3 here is CASSPRGSGGSYNEQFF. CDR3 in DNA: TGTGCCAGCAGTCCAAGGGGTAGCGGGGGGTCGTACAATGAGCAGTTCTTC.